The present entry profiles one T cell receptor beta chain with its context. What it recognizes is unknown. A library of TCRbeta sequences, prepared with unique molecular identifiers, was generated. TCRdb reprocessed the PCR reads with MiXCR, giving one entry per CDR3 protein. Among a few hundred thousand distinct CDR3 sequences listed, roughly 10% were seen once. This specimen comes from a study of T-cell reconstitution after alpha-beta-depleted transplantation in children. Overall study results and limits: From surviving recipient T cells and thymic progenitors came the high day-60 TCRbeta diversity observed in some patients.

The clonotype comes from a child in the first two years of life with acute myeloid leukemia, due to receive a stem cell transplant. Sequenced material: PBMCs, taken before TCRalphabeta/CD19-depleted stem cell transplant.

The CDR3 nucleotides are TGCAGTGCTAGAGGGTTTCGGACAGGGACCAATCAGCCCCAGCATTTT. It specifies CSARGFRTGTNQPQHF. The chain employs TRBV20-1 and TRBJ1-5, with 8 bases aligning to TRBD1. Germline CDR1 DFQATT, CDR2 SNEGSKA (reference sequence). The CDR3 is made up of 16 amino acids. The ends lost 1 base at V and 3 bases at J; junction bases unmatched: 8.